The 26 T cell receptor beta chains listed next were all sequenced from one sample in a study of vaccination effects on CD4 cells after COVID-19 (dated by TCRdb to 2022 to 2024). Library generation was performed with the immunoSEQ multiplex PCR assay. In its TCRdb copy, this immuneACCESS table keeps in-frame sequences only and misses some clones. Where compared with another copy, unresolved V genes explain less than half of these, and the others have no known cause. For this sample the table gives roughly 61,000 clones, of which more than 80% were detected only once. The ten largest make up under 3% of the sample. These receptors' targets are unknown. In the ViraFEST assay, PBMC were stimulated with viral peptide pools, and TCR sequencing was then used to find antigen-specific CD4+ T cell clonotypes based on their expansion. After less than 13 days of culture, CD4+ T cells were isolated with the EasySep CD4+ T cell isolation kit.

The sample here was CD4+ T cells from PBMCs cultured with HCoV-229E spike peptides, taken before COVID-19 vaccination. The cell subset or site label on this specimen signifies: HCoV-229E spike overlapping peptide pool stimulation. The receptors originated from a human donor who received a COVID-19 vaccine.

The genes are TRBV19 and TRBJ2-3; unclear D gene. This CDR3 region has 13 residues. Deletions cut 6 bases from V and 3 bases from J, with 10 bases between. Germline-derived CDR1 and CDR2 are LNHDA and SQIVND (reference sequence). CDR3 DNA: TGTGCCAGTAGCTCCCGGGCTACAGATACGCAGTATTTT. Translated: CASSSRATDTQYF. The whole variable domain, remainder taken from reference TRBV19 and TRBJ2-3, is DGGITQSPKYLFRKEGQNVTLSCEQNLNHDAMYWYRQDPGQGLRLIYYSQIVNDFQKGDIAEGYSVSREKKESFPLTVTSAQKNPTAFYLCASSSRATDTQYFGPGTRLTVL.

This clone appeared once. The chain links TRBV6-6 to TRBJ2-5; 15 nucleotides line up with TRBD2. Germline CDR1 is MNHNY and CDR2 is SVGAGI (reference sequence). The CDR3 spans 16 residues. Trimming took 7 bases from V and 5 from J; bases not matched to a gene: 8. CDR3 region: CASTKPGLAGGETQYF. The CDR3 bases are TGTGCCAGCACTAAACCTGGACTAGCGGGGGGGGAGACCCAGTACTTC.

In its sample, this clone was seen a few times. J is TRBJ2-7 and V is TRBV19; TRBD1 matches at 12 bases. The CDR3 runs 14 residues. Germline trimming cut 6 bases from V and 7 bases from J; bases unmatched to any gene: 7. Germline assignment: CDR1 LNHDA and CDR2 SQIVND (reference sequence). The CDR3 here is CASSSGTGGGEQYV. In DNA form, the CDR3 reads TGTGCCAGTAGCTCCGGGACAGGGGGCGGAGAGCAGTACGTC.

This sequence joins TRBV18 and TRBJ2-1; D gene uncertain. Germline loops: CDR1 KGHSH, CDR2 LQKENI. The V and J ends lost 2 bases and 12 bases respectively, with 8 bases between them. This CDR3 is built from 11 residues. The CDR3 is CASSPDEAQFF. The CDR3 region has the DNA TGTGCCAGCTCACCAGATGAAGCGCAGTTCTTC.

The chain uses TRBV5-1 and TRBJ1-1, with D perhaps TRBD1 (5 bases). Germline-derived CDR1 and CDR2 are SGHRS and YFSETQ. This CDR3 is built from 13 residues. The germline V and J ends were trimmed by 6 bases and 1 base, with 10 bases remaining between them. The CDR3 spells CASTFDRNTEAFF. The CDR3 DNA reads as TGCGCCAGCACCTTTGACAGGAACACTGAAGCTTTCTTT.

The gene calls are TRBV28 and TRBJ1-4; TRBD1 aligns across 7 bases. Germline V gives CDR1 MDHEN, CDR2 SYDVKM. This CDR3 is built from 15 residues. The V gene end was trimmed by 8 bases and the J gene end by 0 bases; junction bases not matched to a gene: 6. The CDR3 coding sequence is TGTGCCAGCTCCCGGGACAGTACAACTAATGAAAAACTGTTTTTT. Its translation is CASSRDSTTNEKLFF.

The chain has TRBV27 and TRBJ1-2; the D gene is possibly TRBD1 (6 bases). The germline V and J ends were trimmed by 6 bases and 0 bases, with 14 bases remaining between them. The CDR3 is made up of 15 amino acids. Germline lookup yields CDR1 MNHEY and CDR2 SMNVEV (reference sequence). The CDR3 DNA follows: TGTGCCAGCAGCCCCAGGACAGCTACTAACTATGGCTACACCTTC. This gives the protein CASSPRTATNYGYTF.

This rearrangement joins TRBV30 to TRBJ1-2, with a weak D call TRBD1 (6 bases). The V end was cut by 0 bases, the J end by 8 bases, with 16 bases between. The CDR3 sequence is 14 residues long. Germline V gene data show CDR1 as GTSNPN and CDR2 as SVGIG (reference sequence). The CDR3, as DNA: TGTGCCTGGAGTGTACTGGGGGCATCACGGGGCTACACCTTC. Amino acids: CAWSVLGASRGYTF.

V and J are TRBV5-1 and TRBJ2-1; 9 nucleotides match TRBD1. J was trimmed by 1 base and V by 4 bases; bases with no gene match: 3. CDR3 size: 15 residues. The germline gives CDR1 SGHRS, CDR2 YFSETQ. CDR3 coding DNA: TGCGCCAGCAGCCCGGGACAGGGTTCCTACAATGAGCAGTTCTTC. Encoded protein: CASSPGQGSYNEQFF.

The J gene is TRBJ2-2, the V gene TRBV18, with no clear D. Germline values: CDR1 KGHSH, CDR2 LQKENI. V was pared by 6 bases and J by 1 base, with 9 bases between. The CDR3 totals 14 residues. In nucleotides, the CDR3 is TGTGCCAGCTCCGCAACGGGGAACACCGGGGAGCTGTTTTTT. It encodes CASSATGNTGELFF.

The gene calls are TRBV9 and TRBJ1-2; no reliable D call. The germline V gene encodes CDR1 SGDLS and CDR2 YYNGEE. V was cut by 1 base and J by 7 bases, with 11 bases left in between. CDR3 length: 13 residues. The CDR3 DNA reads TGTGCCAGCAGCGTAAACCTTGGGGTTGGCTACACCTTC. This sequence encodes CASSVNLGVGYTF.

This chain joins TRBV28 and TRBJ2-7; 8 bases line up with TRBD2. V gave up 7 bases and J gave up 3 bases; unmatched junction bases: 8. The CDR3 length is 14 residues. CDR1 and CDR2 (germline): MDHEN, SYDVKM. The CDR3 DNA follows: TGTGCCAGCACTAGGAGCGGGGGACTCTACGAGCAGTACGTC. It is translated as CASTRSGGLYEQYV.

The V and J genes are TRBV11-2 and TRBJ1-5; D not resolved. Germline V CDR1 and CDR2: SGHAT, FQNNGV. Deletions cut 0 bases from V and 6 bases from J, with 3 bases between. The CDR3 runs 12 residues. CDR3 in DNA: TGTGCCAGCAGCTTAGAGGGTCAGCCCCAGCATTTT. The encoded protein is CASSLEGQPQHF.

V and J are TRBV5-3 and TRBJ2-7; D is perhaps TRBD1 (6 bases). TRBV5-3 is reported as an ORF; its role is uncertain. V shed 0 bases and J shed 6 bases, with 10 bases lying between them. CDR3 size: 13 residues. The CDR3 DNA sequence: TGTGCCAGAAGCTTGGGCAGGGGTTTCGAGCAGTACGTC. It is translated as CARSLGRGFEQYV.

This sequence joins TRBV30 and TRBJ2-2, with D tentatively TRBD1 (5 bases). Trimming removed 4 bases at V and 0 bases at J, with 15 bases between. The CDR3 is made up of 16 amino acids. Germline V gene lookup returns CDR1 GTSNPN and CDR2 SVGIG (reference sequence). The DNA of the CDR3 is TGTGCCTGGAAGGGTCGGACAAACGCGAACACCGGGGAGCTGTTTTTT. It yields the protein CAWKGRTNANTGELFF.

Only one count was recorded for this clone. V gene TRBV3-1 (or the pseudogene TRBV3-2) combines with J gene TRBJ1-1; D not certain. Germline CDR1 is LGHDT and CDR2 is YNNKEL (reference sequence). This CDR3 contains 14 residues. Trimming removed 6 bases from V and 1 base from J, with 12 bases in between. CDR3 sequence (DNA): TGTGCCAGCAGTTTCAGACGGGGGAACACTGAAGCTTTCTTT. It translates to CASSFRRGNTEAFF.

The chain has TRBV2 and TRBJ2-4; D unclear. The CDR3 has 12 amino acids. V was clipped by 6 bases and J by 8 bases, with 11 bases between them. Germline V CDR1 and CDR2: SNHLY, FYNNEI. The CDR3: CASSLTRDIQYF. For the CDR3, the DNA is TGTGCCAGCAGCCTAACAAGGGACATTCAGTACTTC.

This chain joins TRBV24-1 and TRBJ2-1, with D possibly being TRBD2 (7 bases). CDR3 size: 17 residues. V was shortened by 4 bases and J by 7 bases, with 22 bases between the two germline ends. CDR1 KGHDR and CDR2 SFDVKD come from the germline V gene. Written as DNA, the CDR3 is TGTGCCACCAGTGAGGCCTGGGGGAGGGGGGGCATGAATGAGCAGTTCTTC. Translating gives CATSEAWGRGGMNEQFF.

V and J are TRBV5-1 and TRBJ2-3; D unclear. V lost 5 bases to trimming and J lost 3 bases, with 13 bases between them. The CDR3 loop spans 14 amino acids. The germline CDR1 and CDR2 sequences are SGHRS and YFSETQ. In DNA form, the CDR3 reads TGCGCCAGCAGGTCTATAGTTGGGACAGATACGCAGTATTTT. Its protein is CASRSIVGTDTQYF. Based on the CDR3 plus reference TRBV5-1 and TRBJ2-3, the full variable domain is KAGVTQTPRYLIKTRGQQVTLSCSPISGHRSVSWYQQTPGQGLQFLFEYFSETQRNKGNFPGRFSGRQFSNSRSEMNVSTLELGDSALYLCASRSIVGTDTQYFGPGTRLTVL.

The rearrangement links TRBV28 to TRBJ1-6, with 8 nucleotides matching TRBD1. V shed 6 bases and J 0 bases; nucleotides not matched to a gene: 4. CDR1 is MDHEN, CDR2 SYDVKM, per germline. The CDR3 is made up of 16 amino acids. CDR3 in amino acids: CASRRTGSSYNSPLHF. The CDR3 DNA reads TGTGCCAGCAGGAGGACAGGGAGCTCCTATAATTCACCCCTCCACTTT.

This rearrangement joins TRBV9 to TRBJ2-3; 12 bases fit TRBD2. From germline, CDR1 is SGDLS and CDR2 YYNGEE. This CDR3 has 18 amino acids. Germline trimming cut 7 bases from V and 1 base from J; bases unmatched to any gene: 13. This CDR3 is CASAFRASGGARTDTQYF. CDR3 nucleotides: TGTGCCAGCGCTTTCAGGGCTAGCGGGGGGGCTCGCACAGATACGCAGTATTTT.

V gene TRBV19 combines with J gene TRBJ1-4, with D perhaps matching TRBD1 (5 bases). CDR3 length equals 16 residues. Per germline, CDR1 LNHDA and CDR2 SQIVND (reference sequence). V shed 6 bases and J shed 1 base, with 15 bases lying between them. CDR3 DNA: TGTGCCAGTAGCAACACGGGACGGGTAACTAATGAAAAACTGTTTTTT. Amino acid sequence: CASSNTGRVTNEKLFF.

V and J are TRBV15 and TRBJ2-1; TRBD2 matches at 8 bases. This CDR3 contains 13 residues. V dropped 1 base and J dropped 8; count of bases not matched to a gene: 1. Germline CDR1 reads LNHNV; CDR2 reads YYDKDF (reference sequence). CDR3 in amino acids: CATSRAGGYEQFF. CDR3 DNA sequence: TGTGCCACCAGCAGAGCGGGAGGGTATGAGCAGTTCTTC. Full variable domain (missing parts from reference TRBV15 and TRBJ2-1): DAMVIQNPRYQVTQFGKPVTLSCSQTLNHNVMYWYQQKSSQAPKLLFHYYDKDFNNEADTPDNFQSRRPNTSFCFLDIRSPGLGDTAMYLCATSRAGGYEQFFGPGTRLTVL.

The V gene is TRBV6-4, the J gene TRBJ2-2, with D possibly matching TRBD2 (6 bases). CDR1 is MRHNA and CDR2 is SNTAGT in the germline V gene. V was cut by 0 bases and J by 2 bases, with 16 bases left in between. The CDR3 spans 18 residues. The CDR3 nucleotides are TGTGCCAGCAGTGACTCAGCAAAAGGACTAAGAAACACCGGGGAGCTGTTTTTT. This translates into CASSDSAKGLRNTGELFF.

This chain uses TRBV24-1 with TRBJ1-4; maybe TRBD1 (5 bases). Trimming took off 2 bases at V and 8 bases at J, with 8 bases between the two ends. The CDR3 runs to 13 residues. The germline V gene encodes CDR1 KGHDR and CDR2 SFDVKD. The CDR3 is CATSDSGREKLFF. DNA for the CDR3: TGTGCCACCAGTGATTCGGGACGGGAAAAACTGTTTTTT.

In DNA form, the CDR3 reads TGTGCCAGTAGTACCTTACTAGGACAGGGATTCTTGTTCTTC. It translates to CASSTLLGQGFLFF. The genes are TRBV19 and TRBJ2-1; 8 bases are shared with TRBD1. Trimming cost V 4 bases and J 15 bases; bases outside gene matches: 14. CDR1 is LNHDA and CDR2 is SQIVND in the germline V gene (reference sequence). This CDR3 contains 14 residues. Full variable domain (rest looked up from reference TRBV19 and TRBJ2-1): DGGITQSPKYLFRKEGQNVTLSCEQNLNHDAMYWYRQDPGQGLRLIYYSQIVNDFQKGDIAEGYSVSREKKESFPLTVTSAQKNPTAFYLCASSTLLGQGFLFFGPGTRLTVL.